These 10 T cell receptor beta chains originate from one sample sequenced in a study of blood T cell repertoires in COVID-19. TCRdb's table, derived via immunoSEQ multiplex PCR, lists solely in-frame clones and lacks some. The sample yields about 160,000 clones, approximately 83% seen once. Sequencing was done on a sample of peripheral blood. These receptors originate from a man aged 65 to 85 with acute or convalescent COVID-19.

CDR3 coding DNA: TGTGCCAGCAGCCGTACCTCCGGGGGGAGCTACGAGCAGTACTTC. It is translated as CASSRTSGGSYEQYF. The chain employs TRBV11-1 and TRBJ2-7, with TRBD2 matching 7 bases. V was clipped by 5 bases and J by 3 bases; unmatched bases: 10. CDR3 size: 15 residues. Germline V gives CDR1 SGHAT, CDR2 FQDESV (reference sequence).

This clone has only one observation. V is TRBV3-1 (or the pseudogene TRBV3-2) and J is TRBJ2-7; weak D call: TRBD2 (6 bases). CDR1 is LGHDT, CDR2 YNNKEL, per germline (reference sequence). The CDR3 totals 15 residues. V dropped 6 bases and J dropped 7 bases, with 22 bases sitting between them. CDR3 residues: CASRPGTPGDGEQYF. DNA for the CDR3: TGTGCCAGCAGACCCGGGACTCCCGGCGATGGGGAGCAGTACTTC.

The chain links TRBV5-5 to TRBJ1-4; tentatively, D is TRBD1 (6 bases). The ends were cut back, 4 bases at V and 4 bases at J, with 14 bases in the middle. This CDR3 is 15 amino acids long. The germline CDR1 and CDR2 sequences are SGHKS and YYEKEE (reference sequence). The CDR3 region has the DNA TGTGCCAGCAGCGAACAGACAGGACGTAATGAAAAACTGTTTTTT. Translated, it gives CASSEQTGRNEKLFF.

To note about this clone: At the DNA level, this CDR3 is encoded by other sequences in the same sample as well. V is TRBV3-1 (or the pseudogene TRBV3-2) and J is TRBJ2-1, with TRBD2 matching 9 bases. The CDR3 covers 14 residues. Germline values: CDR1 LGHDT, CDR2 YNNKEL (reference sequence). Unmatched junction bases numbered 6, after V lost 3 bases and J lost 9 bases. The CDR3 DNA reads as TGTGCCAGCAGCCAGCGGGAGGGCCGTGGTGAGCAGTTCTTC. Amino acids: CASSQREGRGEQFF.

V usage is TRBV5-8 and J usage is TRBJ1-1, with 7 nucleotides matching TRBD1. This CDR3 is built from 18 residues. CDR1 and CDR2 from the germline V gene are SGHTS and YDEGEE. V lost 3 bases, J lost 1 base, and 15 bases stayed unmatched. CDR3 in DNA: TGTGCCAGCAGCTATAACGGACAGGCTCCTTCTCGGAACACTGAAGCTTTCTTT. Amino acids: CASSYNGQAPSRNTEAFF.

CDR3 sequence: CASSYAISGRAKNIQYF. For the CDR3, the DNA is TGTGCCAGCAGTTACGCCATTAGCGGGAGAGCCAAAAACATTCAGTACTTC. The J gene is TRBJ2-4, the V gene TRBV6-2 or TRBV6-3; 9 nucleotides agree with TRBD2. The germline V gene encodes CDR1 MNHEY and CDR2 SVGEGT. The trim removed 2 bases at V and 0 bases at J, leaving 5 bases unmatched. The CDR3 is made up of 17 amino acids.

The chain combines TRBV6-1 with TRBJ1-2; tentative D call: TRBD1 (6 bases). The germline gives CDR1 MNHNS, CDR2 SASEGT. There are 13 residues in the CDR3. V gave up 1 base and J gave up 10 bases, with 13 bases separating them. The CDR3 DNA reads as TGTGCCAGCAGTGAAGTAGGTCAGGGGAACTACACCTTC. It specifies CASSEVGQGNYTF.

The genes are TRBV11-1 and TRBJ2-1, with D possibly being TRBD1 (7 bases). CDR1 is SGHAT, CDR2 FQDESV, per germline (reference sequence). The CDR3 totals 15 residues. V gave up 2 bases and J gave up 5 bases, with 13 bases separating them. The CDR3 DNA is TGTGCCAGCAGCTTATCGGCAGGGGGGAACAATGAGCAGTTCTTC. The encoded protein is CASSLSAGGNNEQFF.

V gene TRBV18 combines with J gene TRBJ2-5; TRBD2 matches 11 bases. This CDR3 spans 16 amino acids. CDR1 is KGHSH and CDR2 is LQKENI in the germline V gene. V gave up 4 bases and J gave up 2 bases; unmatched junction bases: 6. CDR3 coding DNA: TGTGCCAGCTCACAAACCGGGACTAGCGGTCAAGAGACCCAGTACTTC. Its translation: CASSQTGTSGQETQYF.

The chain combines TRBV5-1 with TRBJ1-1; TRBD1 matches at 7 bases. Germline values: CDR1 SGHRS, CDR2 YFSETQ. The CDR3 is 14 amino acids. Unmatched junction bases numbered 6, after V lost 4 bases and J lost 3 bases. The CDR3 coding sequence is TGCGCCAGCAGCAGTGTCGACAGGGACACTGAAGCTTTCTTT. This translates into CASSSVDRDTEAFF.